A single sample is the source of the 18 T cell receptor beta chains below, sequenced in a study of STAT5B mutations in CD4+ large granular lymphocyte leukemia. Produced via immunoSEQ multiplex PCR; TCRdb's table is partial and in-frame only. This table holds roughly 30,000 clones, roughly 72% found once. Material: CD4+ T cells from blood buffy coats. Receptor source: a human donor in good health.

This clone has only a few counts. V usage is TRBV5-1 and J usage is TRBJ1-1; D may be TRBD1 (5 bases). Germline-derived CDR1 and CDR2 are SGHRS and YFSETQ. CDR3 length: 15 residues. The V and J ends lost 0 bases and 1 base respectively, with 10 bases between them. Here the CDR3 reads CASSLDPGENTEAFF. The CDR3 region has the DNA TGCGCCAGCAGCTTGGACCCGGGGGAGAACACTGAAGCTTTCTTT.

This clone was observed once. The rearrangement joins TRBV5-1 to TRBJ2-2, with TRBD2 as a possible D gene (6 bases). Germline assignment: CDR1 SGHRS and CDR2 YFSETQ. This CDR3 region has 16 residues. Trimming stripped 3 bases from V and 6 bases from J, with 18 bases between. The CDR3 sequence is CASSSPVRGSPGELFF. CDR3 DNA sequence: TGCGCCAGCAGCTCCCCCGTGCGGGGATCCCCCGGGGAGCTGTTTTTT.

The genes are TRBV4-3 and TRBJ2-4, with D perhaps being TRBD1 or TRBD2 (5 bases each). Trimming shortened V by 2 bases and J by 7 bases, and 6 bases separated the two germline ends. This CDR3 comprises 12 residues. Per germline, CDR1 LGHNA and CDR2 YSLEER. CDR3: CASSQWGNIQYF. CDR3 sequence (DNA): TGCGCCAGCAGCCAATGGGGGAACATTCAGTACTTC.

V usage is TRBV30 and J usage is TRBJ2-2; 11 bases fit TRBD2. The CDR3 extends over 16 amino acids. CDR1 and CDR2 from the germline V gene are GTSNPN and SVGIG (reference sequence). J gave up 5 bases and V 0 bases, and 5 bases lay outside the gene matches. The CDR3 loop is CAWSVLAGALTGELFF. CDR3 nucleotides: TGTGCCTGGAGTGTACTAGCGGGGGCCCTAACCGGGGAGCTGTTTTTT.

The V call is TRBV10-3, the J call TRBJ1-2, with D hard to call. Deletions cut 2 bases from V and 4 bases from J, with 5 bases between. CDR1 and CDR2 from the germline V gene are ENHRY and SYGVKD. CDR3 length: 12 amino acids. The CDR3 protein is CAISETIYGYTF. CDR3 sequence (DNA): TGTGCCATCAGTGAGACGATCTATGGCTACACCTTC.

The chain carries TRBV6-6 and TRBJ1-4; D not resolved. With 2 bases removed from V and 0 bases from J, the gap between germline ends came to 7 bases. Per the germline V gene, CDR1 is MNHNY and CDR2 is SVGAGI (reference sequence). This CDR3 has 15 amino acids. DNA for the CDR3: TGTGCCAGCAGTTACGACGATGCAACTAATGAAAAACTGTTTTTT. Protein: CASSYDDATNEKLFF.

This sequence joins TRBV5-5 and TRBJ2-2; TRBD1 matches 7 bases. The CDR3 covers 15 residues. Trimming removed 1 base from V and 7 bases from J; junction bases left unmatched: 7. Germline CDR1 is SGHKS and CDR2 is YYEKEE (reference sequence). DNA for the CDR3: TGTGCCAGCAGCTTGATAGGGGGCAGTGGCGGGGAGCTGTTTTTT. Translating it yields CASSLIGGSGGELFF.

The rearrangement links TRBV7-2 to TRBJ2-7; maybe TRBD1 (7 bases). The CDR3 length is 15 residues. Germline CDR1 is SGHTA and CDR2 is FQGNSA. The V end was cut by 4 bases, the J end by 0 bases, with 13 bases between. CDR3 loop: CASSSSGGSSYEQYF. The CDR3 DNA follows: TGTGCCAGCAGCTCCTCAGGGGGGAGCTCCTACGAGCAGTACTTC. Drawing the rest from reference TRBV7-2 and TRBJ2-7, the complete variable domain is GAGVSQSPSNKVTEKGKDVELRCDPISGHTALYWYRQSLGQGLEFLIYFQGNSAPDKSGLPSDRFSAERTGGSVSTLTIQRTQQEDSAVYLCASSSSGGSSYEQYFGPGTRLTVT.

This clone has a handful of counts. The J gene is TRBJ2-1, the V gene TRBV7-9; D may be TRBD1 or TRBD2 (6 bases each). The CDR3 consists of 15 residues. The germline gives CDR1 SEHNR, CDR2 FQNEAQ (reference sequence). The germline V and J ends were trimmed by 5 bases and 3 bases, with 14 bases remaining between them. The CDR3 spells CASSGRGGLYNEQFF. The CDR3 coding sequence is TGTGCCAGCAGCGGTAGAGGGGGGCTCTACAATGAGCAGTTCTTC.

The genes are TRBV7-6 and TRBJ1-4, with TRBD1 identical over 11 bases. Germline loops: CDR1 SGHVS, CDR2 FNYEAQ. J gave up 0 bases and V 5 bases, and 5 bases lay outside the gene matches. CDR3 size: 17 residues. The CDR3 is CASSRTGGAPTNEKLFF. In DNA, the CDR3 is TGTGCCAGCAGCCGGACAGGGGGCGCCCCAACTAATGAAAAACTGTTTTTT.

CDR3 residues: CASSPQANTGELFF. CDR3 nucleotides: TGCGCCAGCAGCCCTCAGGCGAACACCGGGGAGCTGTTTTTT. The V call is TRBV5-1, the J call TRBJ2-2; D is ambiguous. The CDR3 extends over 14 amino acids. V was clipped by 4 bases and J by 0 bases, with 7 bases between them. The germline V gene encodes CDR1 SGHRS and CDR2 YFSETQ.

This clone was found a few times. The V gene is TRBV2, the J gene TRBJ1-4; 7 bases are a match to TRBD1. This CDR3 is 13 amino acids long. The V gene end was trimmed by 6 bases and the J gene end by 6 bases; junction bases not matched to a gene: 4. CDR1 SNHLY and CDR2 FYNNEI come from the germline V gene. CDR3 in amino acids: CASRTGSHEKLFF. CDR3 in DNA: TGTGCCAGCAGGACAGGGAGTCATGAAAAACTGTTTTTT.

The chain has TRBV4-1 and TRBJ2-2; 7 positions match TRBD1. The CDR3 contains 16 residues. V shed 7 bases and J 0 bases; nucleotides not matched to a gene: 8. Germline V gene sequence: CDR1 MGHRA, CDR2 YSYEKL. The DNA for the CDR3 is TGCGCCAGCAACCTGGGAGACAGGGCGAACACCGGGGAGCTGTTTTTT. Amino acid sequence: CASNLGDRANTGELFF.

This clone was observed a handful of times. V and J are TRBV10-3 and TRBJ1-6; no firm D call. This CDR3 region has 16 residues. Germline assignment: CDR1 ENHRY and CDR2 SYGVKD. The V end lost 11 bases, the J end lost 7 bases, and 24 bases lay between the germline ends. The CDR3: CAASTGLISGNSPLHF. The DNA of the CDR3 is TGTGCCGCGTCGACGGGGTTGATATCTGGCAATTCACCCCTCCACTTT.

This chain links TRBV15 with TRBJ1-4; no firm D call. CDR3 length equals 15 residues. Trimming cost V 6 bases and J 5 bases, with 16 bases left between them. Germline assignment: CDR1 LNHNV and CDR2 YYDKDF (reference sequence). The CDR3 DNA follows: TGTGCCACCAGTACCAGGCGGAGCTCGAATGAAAAACTGTTTTTT. Translation gives CATSTRRSSNEKLFF.

The J gene is TRBJ2-1, the V gene TRBV5-1; the match to TRBD2 covers 15 bases. Unmatched junction bases numbered 8, after V lost 0 bases and J lost 13 bases. Germline-derived CDR1 and CDR2 are SGHRS and YFSETQ. This CDR3 comprises 16 residues. The CDR3, as DNA: TGCGCCAGCAGCTTGGCTACGGGACTAGCGGGGGGTGATCAGTTCTTC. This translates into CASSLATGLAGGDQFF.

The chain is built from TRBV4-2 and TRBJ2-2, with D possibly being TRBD2 (6 bases). Germline CDR1 and CDR2: LGHNA and YNFKEQ. V lost 1 base and J lost 7, with 13 bases in between. This CDR3 contains 15 residues. The CDR3 reads CASSQGVEGIGELFF. CDR3 nucleotides: TGTGCCAGCAGCCAAGGGGTGGAGGGAATCGGGGAGCTGTTTTTT.

The rearrangement uses TRBV7-9 and TRBJ1-1; D not certain. Trimming left V 6 bases short and J 4 bases short, with 18 bases between. The germline V gene has CDR1 SEHNR and CDR2 FQNEAQ (reference sequence). The CDR3 consists of 15 residues. The CDR3: CASSPGSVRGTEAFF. The CDR3 DNA reads TGTGCCAGCAGTCCGGGTAGTGTCCGTGGCACTGAAGCTTTCTTT.